These T cell receptor beta chains were read from a single sample in a study of human T cells and chemical hapten exposure. From the RACE reads, TCRdb called clonotypes with MiXCR, one entry per CDR3 protein. The sample comprises some 180,000 distinct CDR3 sequences, around 22% of which are singletons, and about 6.7% rests with the top ten. The source material was whole blood, sampled in connection with sensitization to the hapten diphenylcyclopropenone (DPC). The source of these receptors is a woman aged 50 to 60 with alopecia areata. Some clones in this sample may be carry-over from other donors' samples. CDR3s include the opening cysteine and the closing phenylalanine or tryptophan. A D gene is named only where the DNA matches it firmly. Clone size is shown for a subset of rows, as once, few, many or a class of expanded clone.

j_call d_call clone_size v_call cdr3_nt cdr3_aa
TRBJ1-3 NA few TRBV11-3 TGTGCCAGCAGCATGACGACAGACTCTGGAAACACCATATATTTT CASSMTTDSGNTIYF
TRBJ2-7 NA NA TRBV5-1 TGCGCCAGCAGCTGGGACGGTGCCTACGAGCAGTACTTC CASSWDGAYEQYF
TRBJ2-1 NA few TRBV20-1 TGCAGTGCTAGTTTCCCTAGCGCCCTCAATGAGCAGTTCTTC CSASFPSALNEQFF
TRBJ2-3 TRBD2 many TRBV7-9 TGTGCCAGCAGCTTAAGCCTAGCGGGCAGCACAGATACGCAGTATTTT CASSLSLAGSTDTQYF
TRBJ1-6 NA few TRBV10-3 TGTGCCATCAGCCCCTCAACAGGGTGGGATTCACCCCTCCACTTT CAISPSTGWDSPLHF
TRBJ2-3 TRBD2 few TRBV6-6 TGTGCCAGCCGTCAAACGGGAGGGCCCACAGATACGCAGTATTTT CASRQTGGPTDTQYF
TRBJ2-5 NA many TRBV7-2 TGTGCCAGCAGCTTAAACACGGAGACCCAGTACTTC CASSLNTETQYF
TRBJ2-1 NA few TRBV5-1 TGCGCCAGCAGCTTAAAGGCGGGACACAATGAGCAGTTCTTC CASSLKAGHNEQFF
TRBJ2-1 NA few TRBV5-1 TGCGCCAGCACCCAATCCGGGGGTACCTACAATGAGCAGTTCTTC CASTQSGGTYNEQFF
TRBJ2-1 NA NA TRBV5-1 TGCGCCAGCAGCTTGGATGGCGCGGCCGACTACAATGAGCAGTTCTTC CASSLDGAADYNEQFF
TRBJ2-2 NA NA TRBV5-4 TGTGCCAGCAGCTCCCCGACCGCGAACACCGGGGAGCTGTTTTTT CASSSPTANTGELFF
TRBJ1-5 NA NA TRBV12-3/TRBV12-4 TGTGCCAGCAGTTTAAGCAATCTCAATCAGCCCCAGCATTTT CASSLSNLNQPQHF
TRBJ2-3 NA NA TRBV2 TGTGCCGTCAAGCGGGCCATCTCCACAGATACGCAGTATTTT CAVKRAISTDTQYF
TRBJ1-5 NA NA TRBV19 TGTGCCAGTAGTATACAGGGATCTCAGCCCCAGCATTTT CASSIQGSQPQHF
TRBJ2-5 NA few TRBV6-2/TRBV6-3 TGTGCCAGCAGTTATGGTCAAGAGACCCAGTACTTC CASSYGQETQYF
TRBJ1-5 NA NA TRBV21-1 TGTGCCAGCAGGCTCATCTTACAGGGCTGGGGCAATCAGCCCCAGCATTTT CASRLILQGWGNQPQHF
TRBJ1-2 NA NA TRBV30 TGTGCCTGGAGCCCCGGGACGATTAACTATGGCTACACCTTC CAWSPGTINYGYTF
TRBJ1-2 NA many TRBV29-1 TGCAGCGTTGCACAGACTAACTATGGCTACACCTTC CSVAQTNYGYTF
TRBJ1-1 NA NA TRBV2 TGTGCCAGCTGGGGAAGGGGCCGGGCTGGGTTT CASWGRGRAGF
TRBJ2-7 TRBD2 NA TRBV5-1 TGCGCCAGCAGCGCCGGGGAGGGCCGGAGTGAGCAGTACTTC CASSAGEGRSEQYF
TRBJ2-5 TRBD1 NA TRBV20-1 TGCAGTGCGGGACAGTTCCAAGAGACCCAGTACTTC CSAGQFQETQYF
TRBJ1-2 TRBD1 few TRBV20-1 TGCAGTGGGGACAGGACTAACTATGGCTACACCTTC CSGDRTNYGYTF
TRBJ2-1 NA once TRBV20-1 TGCAGTGCTAGAGATCCGAAAGGACTACTAGCAGTCTTC CSARDPKGLLAVF
TRBJ2-1 NA NA TRBV5-1 TGCGCCAGCAGCTTGGAGGGATCGGGCTGGGATGAGCAGTTCTTC CASSLEGSGWDEQFF
TRBJ1-1 NA few TRBV7-9 TGTGCCAGCAGCCGCCTCGGACTGGTGGTTACTGAAGCTTTCTTT CASSRLGLVVTEAFF
TRBJ1-3 NA few TRBV10-2 TGCGCCAGCAGTGCGACCCCCGGGGGGGGCTCTGGAAACACCATATATTTT CASSATPGGGSGNTIYF
TRBJ1-3 TRBD1 NA TRBV6-1 TGTGCCAGCAGGGACAGGTTCTCTGGAAACACCATATATTTT CASRDRFSGNTIYF
TRBJ1-2 NA NA TRBV6-5 TGTGCCAGCAGTTATGGGCTTAACTATGGCTACACCTTC CASSYGLNYGYTF
TRBJ2-5 NA NA TRBV20-1 TGCAGTGCTAGTAAAGAGACCCAGTACTTC CSASKETQYF
TRBJ1-1 NA NA TRBV4-2 TGTGCCAGCAGCCAAGGGGGCTTGAGCACTGAAGCTTTCTTT CASSQGGLSTEAFF
TRBJ2-5 TRBD1 NA TRBV10-3 TGTGCCACTGGGACAGGGGGAGAGACCCAGTACTTC CATGTGGETQYF
TRBJ2-7 TRBD1 NA TRBV5-1 TGCGCCAGCAGCTCGGGGACCGGGACAGGGGCCTCCTACGAGCAGTACTTC CASSSGTGTGASYEQYF
TRBJ2-1 NA NA TRBV10-3 TGTGCCATCAGTAGTATCAATGAGCAGTTCTTC CAISSINEQFF
TRBJ2-7 TRBD2 NA TRBV3-1 TGTGCCAGCAGCCGCAAAGCGGGAGGGCTTATCTACGAGCAGTACTTC CASSRKAGGLIYEQYF
TRBJ1-1 TRBD1 few TRBV6-6 TGTGCCAGCAGTTACACCGGGACAGGGAACACTGAAGCTTTCTTT CASSYTGTGNTEAFF